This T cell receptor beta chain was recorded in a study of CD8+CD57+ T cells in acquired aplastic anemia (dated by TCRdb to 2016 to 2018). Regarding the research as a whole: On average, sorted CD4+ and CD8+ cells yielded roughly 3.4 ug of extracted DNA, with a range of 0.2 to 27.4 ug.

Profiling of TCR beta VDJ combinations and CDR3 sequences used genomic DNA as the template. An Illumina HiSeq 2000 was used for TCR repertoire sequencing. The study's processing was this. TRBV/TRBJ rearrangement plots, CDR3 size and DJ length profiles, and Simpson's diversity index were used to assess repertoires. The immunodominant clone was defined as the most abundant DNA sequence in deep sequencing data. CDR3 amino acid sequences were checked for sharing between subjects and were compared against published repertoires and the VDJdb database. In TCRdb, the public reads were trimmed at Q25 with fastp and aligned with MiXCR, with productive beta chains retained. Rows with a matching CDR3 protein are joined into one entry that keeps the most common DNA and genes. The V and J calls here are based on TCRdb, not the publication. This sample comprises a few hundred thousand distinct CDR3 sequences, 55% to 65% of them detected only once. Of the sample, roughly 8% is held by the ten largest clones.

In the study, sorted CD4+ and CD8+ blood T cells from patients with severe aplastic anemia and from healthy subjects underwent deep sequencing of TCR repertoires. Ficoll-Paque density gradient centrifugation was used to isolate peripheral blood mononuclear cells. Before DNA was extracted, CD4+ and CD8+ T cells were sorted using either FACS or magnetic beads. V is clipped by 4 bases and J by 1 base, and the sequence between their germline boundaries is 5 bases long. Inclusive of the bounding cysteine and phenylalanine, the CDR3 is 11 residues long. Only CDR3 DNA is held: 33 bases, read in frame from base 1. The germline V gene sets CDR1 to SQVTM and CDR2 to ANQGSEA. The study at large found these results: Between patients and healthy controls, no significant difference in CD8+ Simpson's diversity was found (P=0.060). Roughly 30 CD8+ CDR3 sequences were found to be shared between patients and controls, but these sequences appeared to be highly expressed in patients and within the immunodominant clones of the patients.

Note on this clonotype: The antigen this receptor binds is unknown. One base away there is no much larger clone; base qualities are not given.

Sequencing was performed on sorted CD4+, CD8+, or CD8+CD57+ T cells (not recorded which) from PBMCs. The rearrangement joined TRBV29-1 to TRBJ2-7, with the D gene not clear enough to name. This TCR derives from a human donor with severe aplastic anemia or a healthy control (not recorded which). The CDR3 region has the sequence CSVGASYEQYF. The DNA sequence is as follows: TGCAGCGTTGGGGCTTCCTACGAGCAGTACTTC.